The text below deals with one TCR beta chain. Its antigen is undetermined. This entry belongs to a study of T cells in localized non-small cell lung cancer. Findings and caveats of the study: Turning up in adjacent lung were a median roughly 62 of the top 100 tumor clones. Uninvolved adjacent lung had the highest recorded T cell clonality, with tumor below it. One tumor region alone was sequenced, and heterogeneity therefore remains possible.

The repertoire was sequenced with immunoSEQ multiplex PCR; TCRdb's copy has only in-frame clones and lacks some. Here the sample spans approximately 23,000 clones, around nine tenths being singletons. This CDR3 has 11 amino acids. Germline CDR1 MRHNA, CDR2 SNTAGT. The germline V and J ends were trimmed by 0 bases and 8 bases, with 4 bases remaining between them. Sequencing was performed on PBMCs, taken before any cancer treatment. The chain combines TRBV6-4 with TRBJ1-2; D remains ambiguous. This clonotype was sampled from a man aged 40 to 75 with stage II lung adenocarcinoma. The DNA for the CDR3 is TGTGCCAGCAGTGACTCCAAGGGCTACACCTTC. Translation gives CASSDSKGYTF.